The sequence of this T cell receptor beta chain was determined in a study of blood T cell repertoires in COVID-19. Across the study: Some COVID-19 samples were acute and others convalescent; all came from the United States, Italy and Spain. Sources were T cells, B-cell-depleted T cells, or PBMCs; the material itself was cDNA or gDNA.

Germline V gene sequence: CDR1 LNHDA, CDR2 SQIVND (reference sequence). Trimming stripped 2 bases from V and 4 bases from J, with 17 bases between. CDR3 size: 16 residues. How the authors handled the data: Quantification of nucleated cells was approximated via reference gene primer amplification. This table comes from immunoSEQ multiplex PCR, and its TCRdb copy is limited to in-frame clones, with some not included. That table gives V, J and clone size, and the DNA gave D and trimming. Among around 310,000 clones listed, around 89% were seen once. The Seattle patients joined while their infection was active and were tracked longitudinally afterward.

The sequenced sample consisted of peripheral blood. The gene calls are TRBV19 and TRBJ1-2, with D possibly TRBD1 on 6 matching bases. This TCR derives from a woman between 40 and 50 years old with COVID-19, enrolled during active disease. CDR3: CASSITGRSGIYGYTF. DNA of the CDR3: TGTGCCAGTAGTATAACAGGGCGAAGTGGAATCTATGGCTACACCTTC.